This TCR beta chain was sequenced for a study of regulatory T cells in long-lasting Graves disease. Study at large: It was over 5 years of antithyroid drugs, with positive TSH receptor antibodies, that meant persistent Graves' disease. Findings of the study overall: TRBV28, TRBJ1-2 and TRBJ2-5 were segments that persistent disease favored. The study found persistent patients shared more public clonotypes (approximately 2,700) than new patients (around 1,000).

Details on this clonotype: Its specificity is not known.

Trimming took 8 bases from V and 1 from J, leaving 11 bases between them. CDR1 is MGHRA and CDR2 is YSYEKL in the germline V gene. The CDR3 is made up of 13 amino acids. In building TCR beta libraries, iRepertoire HTBI primers were used together with Arm-PCR of CDR3 regions. As handled by the study authors: Taken together, the samples had around 60 TRBV and more than 12 TRBJ segments identified. MiXCR, run by TCRdb on the multiplex PCR reads, gives a single entry per CDR3 protein. The V and J calls and clone size come from TCRdb's table, not from the authors' own analysis. The sample shows some 280,000 distinct CDR3 sequences, around 23% of them seen only once. Described time point: persistent/refractory GD, antithyroid drugs over 5 years with positive TRAb. The TCR library was prepared using RNA isolated from PBMCs.

The chain employs TRBV4-1 and TRBJ1-1; D is unclear. The receptor was isolated from a female donor with Graves disease. Sequences were derived from peripheral blood mononuclear cells (PBMCs), sampled when the disease was refractory, from a patient treated with antithyroid drugs. In nucleotides, the CDR3 is TGCGCCAGCGGCCGACACACGAACACTGAAGCTTTCTTT. Protein: CASGRHTNTEAFF.